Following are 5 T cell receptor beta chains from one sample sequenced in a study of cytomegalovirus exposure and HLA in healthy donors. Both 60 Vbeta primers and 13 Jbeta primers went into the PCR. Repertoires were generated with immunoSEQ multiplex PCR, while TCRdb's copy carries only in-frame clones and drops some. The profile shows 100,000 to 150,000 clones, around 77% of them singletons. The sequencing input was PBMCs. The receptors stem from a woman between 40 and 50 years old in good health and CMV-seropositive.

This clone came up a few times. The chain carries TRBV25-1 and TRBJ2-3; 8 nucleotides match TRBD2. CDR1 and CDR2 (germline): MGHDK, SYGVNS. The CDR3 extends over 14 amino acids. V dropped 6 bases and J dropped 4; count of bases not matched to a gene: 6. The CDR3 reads CASSRGGWADTQYF. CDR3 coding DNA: TGTGCCAGCAGCCGGGGGGGCTGGGCAGATACGCAGTATTTT.

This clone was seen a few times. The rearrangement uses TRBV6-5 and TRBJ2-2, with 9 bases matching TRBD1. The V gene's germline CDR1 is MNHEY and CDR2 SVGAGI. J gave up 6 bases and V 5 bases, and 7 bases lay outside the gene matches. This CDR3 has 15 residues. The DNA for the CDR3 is TGTGCCAGCAGTCCCCGGGACAGGGTCGCCGGGGAGCTGTTTTTT. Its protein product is CASSPRDRVAGELFF.

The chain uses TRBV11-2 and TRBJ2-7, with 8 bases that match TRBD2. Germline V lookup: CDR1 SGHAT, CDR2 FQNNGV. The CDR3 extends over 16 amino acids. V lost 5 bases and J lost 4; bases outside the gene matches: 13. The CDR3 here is CASSPIGGLGSYEQYF. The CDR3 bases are TGTGCCAGCAGCCCAATAGGGGGACTAGGGTCGTACGAGCAGTACTTC.

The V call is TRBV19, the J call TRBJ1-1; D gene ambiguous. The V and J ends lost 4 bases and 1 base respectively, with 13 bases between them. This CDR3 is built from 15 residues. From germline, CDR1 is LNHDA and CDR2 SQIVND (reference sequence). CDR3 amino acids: CASSTTWRANTEAFF. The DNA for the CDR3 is TGTGCCAGTAGTACGACCTGGCGGGCGAACACTGAAGCTTTCTTT.

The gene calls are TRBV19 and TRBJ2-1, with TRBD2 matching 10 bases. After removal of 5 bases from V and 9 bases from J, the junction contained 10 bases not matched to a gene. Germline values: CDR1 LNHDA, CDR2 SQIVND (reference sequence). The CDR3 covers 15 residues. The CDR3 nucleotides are TGTGCCAGTAGTGTATCTAGCGGGAGCCCCCCTGAGCAGTTCTTC. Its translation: CASSVSSGSPPEQFF.